This T cell receptor (beta chain) was profiled in a study of shared clonotypes between healthy human individuals. Points on this clone: The same CDR3 arises from other DNA sequences in this sample as well.

Repertoires were generated with immunoSEQ multiplex PCR, while TCRdb's copy carries only in-frame clones and drops some. This sample carries approximately 740,000 clones, nearly 95% of them seen once, and the ten largest clones take approximately 25%. From germline, CDR1 is MNHEY and CDR2 SMNVEV (reference sequence). Trimming pared 3 bases from V and 4 bases from J, leaving 9 bases between. This CDR3 contains 14 residues. Naivety among CD8 cells was defined by CD45RO negativity and positive CCR7 selection, thereby excluding terminally differentiated effector memory CD45RA+ cells. V gene TRBV27 combines with J gene TRBJ2-2; possible D gene TRBD2, 6 bases. The TCR comes from a young man in good health. Sequenced material: naive CD8+ T cells sorted from blood. The CDR3 here is CASSLGLGTGELFF. CDR3 nucleotides: TGTGCCAGCAGTTTGGGACTTGGCACCGGGGAGCTGTTTTTT.